Detailed here is one TCR beta chain. V shed 3 bases and J shed 5 bases, with 4 bases lying between them. Germline V lookup: CDR1 SGHVT, CDR2 SQSDAQ. The length of the CDR3 is 11 residues. This sample is drawn from a study of shared T cell receptors in the human thymus. Profiling relied on immunoSEQ multiplex PCR, and the TCRdb table lists in-frame clones only, not all of them. The table has roughly 710,000 clones, approximately 83% seen once; the top ten hold around 0.0094%. These records were also assigned to another study, of human thymus T cells. That report notes: Among the donors, all were healthy Finnish infants having corrective surgery for congenital heart defects. Thymic tissue was derived from resections collected during corrective heart surgery. Thymic and blood repertoires seemed to favor certain V and J genes. What related research reported was that thymic repertoires overlapped highly among unrelated individuals.

The origin of this receptor is a girl under three years old with a congenital heart defect. Input material: thymocytes. The rearrangement links TRBV7-4 to TRBJ1-1; D unresolved. The CDR3 spells CASSLRTEAFF. The CDR3, as DNA: TGTGCCAGCAGCTTGAGAACTGAAGCTTTCTTT.